This T cell receptor beta chain came from a study of T-cell reconstitution after alpha-beta-depleted transplantation in children. Study-level results: There were some patients whose high TCRbeta diversity at day 60 came from surviving recipient T cells and thymic progenitors. From newly produced T cells came most of the T-cell counts and diversity one year after transplant. After transplant, at about two months, alpha-beta T cells were reportedly derived from several hundred expanded graft clones.

The CDR3 sequence is 15 residues long. As for this clonotype: What it binds is not known. The junction and the germline gene differ at one end; a read error may be behind it.

Preparation of the TCRbeta library was carried out with unique molecular identifiers. TCRdb analysed the PCR reads with MiXCR anew, one entry per CDR3 protein. The sample shows under 850,000 distinct CDR3 sequences, around 12% of them seen only once. Source: PBMCs, taken before TCRalphabeta/CD19-depleted stem cell transplant. The receptor comes from a girl aged 2 to 9 with congenital amegakaryocytic thrombocytopenia, due to receive a stem cell transplant. The chain uses TRBV12-3 or TRBV12-4 and TRBJ2-1; D perhaps matches TRBD2 (6 bases). The CDR3 region is CASSDYAGWANELFF. CDR3 coding DNA: TGTGCCAGCAGCGACTACGCGGGATGGGCCAATGAGCTGTTCTTC.